The present entry profiles one T cell receptor beta chain with its context. The antigen is unknown. The naive CD8 population came from CD45RO-negative cells selected for CCR7, without terminally differentiated effector memory CD45RA+ cells. This CDR3 contains 14 residues. Trimming cost V 10 bases and J 1 base, with 16 bases left between them. Germline values: CDR1 ENHRY, CDR2 SYGVKD. Under the authors' procedure: Because ImmunoSEQ provided only junction sequences with no quality scores, the filtering differed. Sequenced by immunoSEQ multiplex PCR; TCRdb stores in-frame clones only, minus some. V, J and clone size derive from that table, while D and trimming were established from the DNA sequence. The sample has hundreds of thousands of clones, about 91% seen once. The data were obtained in a study of shared clonotypes between healthy human individuals. Study conclusions and caveats: Clonotype sharing among the donors was expected to vary with sequencing depth. The study generally estimated greater richness for naive than memory subsets. Some naive CD4 clonotypes, around 4.9%, turned up in common across four donors.

Sequencing was done on a sample of naive CD8+ T cells sorted from blood. The receptor's source is a man aged 30 to 39 in good health. The chain recombines TRBV10-3 with TRBJ2-5; maybe TRBD1 (6 bases). CDR3 in DNA: TGTGCCACCTTACCGGACAGCTTCCAAGAGACCCAGTACTTC. Translating gives CATLPDSFQETQYF.